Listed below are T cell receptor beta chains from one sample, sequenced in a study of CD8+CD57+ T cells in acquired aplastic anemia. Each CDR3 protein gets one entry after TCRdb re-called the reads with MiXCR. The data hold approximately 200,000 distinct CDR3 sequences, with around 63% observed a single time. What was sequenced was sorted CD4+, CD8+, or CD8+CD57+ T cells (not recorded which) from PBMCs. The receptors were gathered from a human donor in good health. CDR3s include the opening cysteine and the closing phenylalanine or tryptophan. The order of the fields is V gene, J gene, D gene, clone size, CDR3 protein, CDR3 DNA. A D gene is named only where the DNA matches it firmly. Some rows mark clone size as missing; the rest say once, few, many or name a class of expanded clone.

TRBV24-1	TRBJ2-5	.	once	CATSDPIFSGAGETQYF	TGTGCCACCAGTGACCCGATTTTTTCAGGGGCCGGGGAGACCCAGTACTTC
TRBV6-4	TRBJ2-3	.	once	CASSDSRGTDTQYF	TGTGCCAGCAGTGACTCCAGGGGCACAGATACGCAGTATTTT
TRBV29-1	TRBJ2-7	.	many	CSVEWGEGAGGPAYEQYF	TGCAGCGTTGAATGGGGGGAGGGGGCAGGGGGGCCGGCCTACGAGCAGTACTTC
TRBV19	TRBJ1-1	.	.	CASSPGSARGTEAFF	TGTGCCAGTAGTCCGGGGTCCGCCCGCGGAACTGAAGCTTTCTTT
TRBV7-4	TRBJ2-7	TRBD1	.	CASSSQGAAYEQYF	TGTGCCAGCAGCTCACAGGGGGCGGCCTACGAGCAGTACTTC
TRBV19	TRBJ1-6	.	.	CASSIQGNSPLHF	TGTGCCAGTAGTATACAGGGTAATTCACCCCTCCACTTT
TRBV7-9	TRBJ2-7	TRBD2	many	CASSSSGTPYEQYF	TGTGCCAGCAGTTCTAGCGGCACCCCCTACGAGCAGTACTTC
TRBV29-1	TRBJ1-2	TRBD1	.	CSVEDYGTGSYTF	TGCAGCGTTGAAGATTACGGGACAGGGAGCTACACCTTC
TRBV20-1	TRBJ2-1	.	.	CSARGSSETYNEQFF	TGCAGTGCTAGGGGTTCTAGCGAAACCTACAATGAGCAGTTCTTC
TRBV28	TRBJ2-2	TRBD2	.	CASSLKLATGELFF	TGTGCCAGCAGTTTAAAACTAGCGACCGGGGAGCTGTTTTTT
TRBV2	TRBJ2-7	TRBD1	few	CASRRRTGERYF	TGTGCCAGCAGAAGGAGGACAGGGGAAAGGTACTTC
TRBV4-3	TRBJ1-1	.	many	CASSPGTQNTEAFF	TGCGCCAGCAGCCCCGGGACACAGAACACTGAAGCTTTCTTT
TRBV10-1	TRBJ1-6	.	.	CARKEGSPLHF	TGCGCCAGGAAGGAGGGCTCACCCCTCCACTTT
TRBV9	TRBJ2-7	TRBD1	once	CASSVSGTGGNEQYF	TGTGCCAGCAGCGTGTCCGGGACAGGGGGCAACGAGCAGTACTTC
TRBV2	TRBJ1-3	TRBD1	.	CATVTGTGHTIYF	TGTGCCACGGTAACCGGGACAGGACACACCATATATTTT
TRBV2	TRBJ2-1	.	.	CASSPLRQFF	TGTGCCAGCAGCCCGCTAAGGCAGTTCTTC
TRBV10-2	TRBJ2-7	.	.	CASSESQNLSYEQYF	TGCGCCAGCAGTGAGTCGCAGAATCTCTCCTACGAGCAGTACTTC
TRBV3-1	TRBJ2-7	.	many	CASSQGAGREQYF	TGTGCCAGCAGCCAAGGTGCGGGACGCGAGCAGTACTTC
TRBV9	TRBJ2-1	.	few	CASSVQGASTDTQFF	TGTGCCAGCAGCGTCCAAGGGGCCAGCACAGATACGCAGTTCTTC
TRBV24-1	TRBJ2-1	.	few	CATSDFRVYNEQFF	TGTGCCACCAGTGATTTCCGGGTTTACAATGAGCAGTTCTTC
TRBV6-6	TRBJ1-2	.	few	CASGGPFYGYTF	TGTGCCTCCGGCGGCCCGTTCTATGGCTACACCTTC
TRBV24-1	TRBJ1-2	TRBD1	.	CATSWGTGNGKGYGYTF	TGTGCCACCAGTTGGGGGACAGGGAACGGAAAGGGGTATGGCTACACCTTC
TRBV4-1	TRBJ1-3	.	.	CASSQAWMSSGNTIYF	TGCGCCAGCAGCCAAGCTTGGATGAGCTCTGGAAACACCATATATTTT
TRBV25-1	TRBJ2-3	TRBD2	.	CASSAGGLEYSRRDTQYF	TGTGCCAGCAGTGCTGGGGGACTAGAGTATAGTAGAAGGGATACGCAGTATTTT
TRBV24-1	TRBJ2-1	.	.	CATSGTAMRDEQFF	TGTGCCACCAGTGGTACGGCGATGAGGGATGAGCAGTTCTTC
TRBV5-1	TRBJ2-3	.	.	CASSLAATVTDTQYF	TGCGCCAGCAGCTTGGCGGCGACGGTTACAGATACGCAGTATTTT
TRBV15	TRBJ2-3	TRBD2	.	CATSPPSSGRTDTQYF	TGTGCCACCAGCCCCCCGAGCAGCGGGAGGACAGATACGCAGTATTTT
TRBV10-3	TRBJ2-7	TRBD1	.	CAISPDRARAYEQYF	TGTGCCATCAGCCCTGACAGGGCAAGAGCCTACGAGCAGTACTTC
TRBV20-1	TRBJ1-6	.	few	CSARGGFNSPLHF	TGCAGTGCCCGAGGGGGATTCAATTCACCCCTCCACTTT
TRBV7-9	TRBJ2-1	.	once	CASSPRESDYNEQFF	TGTGCCAGCAGCCCCCGGGAATCCGATTACAATGAGCAGTTCTTC
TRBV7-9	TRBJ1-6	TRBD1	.	CASSKGDRARSPLHF	TGTGCCAGCAGCAAAGGGGACAGGGCGAGGTCGCCCCTCCACTTT
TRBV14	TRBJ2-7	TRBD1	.	CASSGGTGTGDEQYF	TGTGCCAGCAGCGGAGGGACAGGGACAGGGGACGAGCAGTACTTC
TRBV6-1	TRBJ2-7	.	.	CASSKREQYF	TGTGCCAGCAGCAAGAGAGAGCAGTACTTC
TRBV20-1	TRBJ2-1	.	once	CSARDNVGQGYDEQFF	TGCAGTGCTAGAGATAACGTTGGGCAGGGCTACGATGAGCAGTTCTTC
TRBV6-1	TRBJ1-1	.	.	CASSYSLGLNTEAVF	TGTGCCAGCAGTTACTCGTTAGGTTTGAACACTGAAGCTGTCTTT
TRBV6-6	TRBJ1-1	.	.	CASRRSWNTEAFF	TGTGCCAGCAGGCGCTCGTGGAACACTGAAGCTTTCTTT
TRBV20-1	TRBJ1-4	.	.	CSASMGGRKEKLFF	TGCAGTGCCAGCATGGGGGGAAGAAAAGAAAAACTGTTTTTT
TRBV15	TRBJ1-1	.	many	CATRPGWKQGNTEAFF	TGTGCCACCAGACCCGGTTGGAAACAGGGGAACACTGAAGCTTTCTTT
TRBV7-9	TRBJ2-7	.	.	CASSHRDNAYEQYF	TGTGCCAGCAGCCACCGGGACAATGCCTACGAGCAGTACTTC
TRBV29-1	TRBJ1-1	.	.	CSGRKENTEAFF	TGCAGCGGCCGTAAAGAAAACACTGAAGCTTTCTTT
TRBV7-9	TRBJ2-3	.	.	CASSHSIGATDTQYF	TGTGCCAGCAGCCATTCTATAGGGGCCACAGATACGCAGTATTTT
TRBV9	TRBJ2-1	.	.	CASSLSGTEQFF	TGTGCCAGCAGCCTTAGTGGGACGGAACAGTTCTTC
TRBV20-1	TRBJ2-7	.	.	CSASPSEPGTSYEQYF	TGCAGTGCTAGCCCTTCTGAACCCGGGACATCCTACGAGCAGTACTTC
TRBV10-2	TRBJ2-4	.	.	CASGEQGSGNIQYF	TGCGCCAGCGGAGAACAGGGCAGCGGAAACATTCAGTACTTC
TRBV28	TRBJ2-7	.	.	CASSLHRVTPQYF	TGTGCCAGCAGTTTGCACAGGGTCACACCTCAGTACTTC
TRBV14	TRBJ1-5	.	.	CASSELTTEYSNQPQHF	TGTGCCAGCTCAGAGCTTACGACGGAGTATAGCAATCAGCCCCAGCATTTT
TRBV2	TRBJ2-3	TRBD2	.	CASSDLAGGIDTQYF	TGTGCCAGCAGCGACCTAGCGGGGGGGATCGATACGCAGTATTTT
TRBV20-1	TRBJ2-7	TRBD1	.	CSARKTGASYEQYF	TGCAGTGCTAGAAAGACAGGGGCGTCCTACGAGCAGTACTTC
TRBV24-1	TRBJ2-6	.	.	CATSVKSSGANVLTF	TGTGCCACCAGTGTAAAAAGTTCTGGGGCCAACGTCCTGACTTTC
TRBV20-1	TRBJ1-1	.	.	CSARAQGWTEAFF	TGCAGTGCTAGAGCACAGGGATGGACTGAAGCTTTCTTT
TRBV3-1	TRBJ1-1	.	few	CASSFQLNTEAFF	TGTGCCAGCAGCTTCCAATTGAACACTGAAGCTTTCTTT
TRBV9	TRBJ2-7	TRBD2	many	CASSVEASGTYEQYF	TGTGCCAGCAGCGTAGAGGCTAGCGGCACCTACGAGCAGTACTTC
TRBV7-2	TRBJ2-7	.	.	CASRSNLGSYEQYF	TGTGCCAGCAGATCAAACTTAGGCTCCTACGAGCAGTACTTC
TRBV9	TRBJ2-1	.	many	CASSVVGVSYNEQFF	TGTGCCAGCAGCGTAGTAGGGGTCTCCTACAATGAGCAGTTCTTC
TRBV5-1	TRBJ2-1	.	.	CASYNEQFF	TGCGCCTCCTACAATGAGCAGTTCTTC
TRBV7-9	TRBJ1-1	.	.	CASIPSYGSEAFF	TGTGCCAGCATCCCCTCCTACGGGTCTGAAGCTTTCTTT